Following are 21 T cell receptor beta chains from one sample sequenced in a study of T-cell memory formation after mild COVID-19. TCRdb passed the 5' RACE reads through MiXCR, listing each CDR3 protein once. The sample consists of about 350,000 distinct CDR3 sequences, around 15% of them appearing once. The material sequenced was PBMCs or a T cell subset sorted from them (not recorded which). These receptors all stem from a man aged 18 to 29 who had mild COVID-19 (a few samples of this study predate the infection). Cell type and time point are not known.

This clonotype was detected only a few times. The gene calls are TRBV7-2 and TRBJ1-5, with D tentatively TRBD1 (5 bases). The CDR3 has 14 amino acids. Trimming stripped 7 bases from V and 3 bases from J, with 13 bases between. Germline values: CDR1 SGHTA, CDR2 FQGNSA. The CDR3 sequence: CASTPGQSNQPQHF. The CDR3 DNA sequence: TGTGCCAGCACTCCGGGGCAGTCCAATCAGCCCCAGCATTTT.

The rearrangement joins TRBV7-2 to TRBJ2-5, with TRBD2 identical over 13 bases. Germline assignment: CDR1 SGHTA and CDR2 FQGNSA. This CDR3 has 18 residues. Unmatched junction bases numbered 12, after V lost 4 bases and J lost 4 bases. The DNA of the CDR3 is TGTGCCAGCAGCTGGGGTCCGGGACTAGCGGGGATGGGAGAGACCCAGTACTTC. This gives the protein CASSWGPGLAGMGETQYF. Full variable domain (rest looked up from reference TRBV7-2 and TRBJ2-5): GAGVSQSPSNKVTEKGKDVELRCDPISGHTALYWYRQSLGQGLEFLIYFQGNSAPDKSGLPSDRFSAERTGGSVSTLTIQRTQQEDSAVYLCASSWGPGLAGMGETQYFGPGTRLLVL.

Note on this clonotype: At one end, the junction sequence differs from germline, possibly due to a read error. This sequence joins TRBV6-6 and TRBJ2-1; D possibly corresponds to TRBD2 (6 bases). The CDR3 runs 15 residues. Germline CDR1 MNHNY, CDR2 SVGAGI (reference sequence). CDR3 coding DNA: TGTGTCAGCAGTCCGGGGCGGGGTTTCTACAATGAGCAGTTCTTC. Protein sequence: CVSSPGRGFYNEQFF.

This clonotype has a handful of counts. This chain links TRBV20-1 with TRBJ2-7; no firm D call. CDR1 DFQATT and CDR2 SNEGSKA come from the germline V gene (reference sequence). The CDR3 spans 13 residues. Trimming pared 3 bases from V and 2 bases from J, leaving 11 bases between. CDR3 in amino acids: CSASSPGAYEQYV. The CDR3 DNA is TGCAGTGCTAGTAGCCCAGGCGCCTACGAGCAGTACGTC.

V and J are TRBV3-1 and TRBJ2-1; TRBD2 matches 8 bases. In germline, CDR1 is LGHDT, CDR2 YNNKEL (reference sequence). V was clipped by 4 bases and J by 2 bases; unmatched bases: 4. There are 15 residues in the CDR3. The DNA of the CDR3 is TGTGCCAGCAGCCTGGGACTAGGGGCCTACAATGAGCAGTTCTTC. As protein: CASSLGLGAYNEQFF.

The CDR3 DNA sequence: TGTGCCAGCAGCGTAGATCGGTGGGACACTGAAGCTTTCTTT. Translating it yields CASSVDRWDTEAFF. The chain recombines TRBV9 with TRBJ1-1, with no clear D. The CDR3 is 14 amino acids. Trimming left V 0 bases short and J 3 bases short, with 9 bases between. Germline V gene sequence: CDR1 SGDLS, CDR2 YYNGEE.

The sample holds a few counts of this clonotype. V is TRBV12-3 or TRBV12-4 and J is TRBJ2-3, with 9 bases fitting TRBD2. The CDR3 runs to 16 residues. Unmatched junction bases numbered 8, after V lost 5 bases and J lost 2 bases. The CDR3 coding sequence is TGTGCCAGCAGTGCTCCTGGCGGGGGGGTCACAGATACGCAGTATTTT. It yields the protein CASSAPGGGVTDTQYF.

This clonotype was seen a few times. V usage is TRBV18 and J usage is TRBJ2-2, with D possibly being TRBD1 (6 bases). CDR1 is KGHSH, CDR2 LQKENI, per germline. Trimming pared 4 bases from V and 4 bases from J, leaving 16 bases between. The length of the CDR3 is 16 residues. As DNA, the CDR3 is TGTGCCAGCTCACGACAGGACACCATCCTCACCGGGGAGCTGTTTTTT. Its translation: CASSRQDTILTGELFF.

This clonotype was seen many times. V and J are TRBV12-3 or TRBV12-4 and TRBJ2-2; D tentatively reads TRBD1 or TRBD2 (5 bases each). The CDR3 length is 11 residues. V dropped 9 bases and J dropped 6 bases, with 8 bases sitting between them. CDR3 region: CASRGAGELFF. In DNA form, the CDR3 reads TGTGCCAGTCGAGGGGCCGGGGAGCTGTTTTTT.

This clonotype has more than one count but fewer than ten. V and J are TRBV6-6 and TRBJ1-5, with TRBD1 as a possible D gene (6 bases). Trimming cost V 7 bases and J 3 bases, with 13 bases left between them. This CDR3 is 14 amino acids long. Germline loops: CDR1 MNHNY, CDR2 SVGAGI (reference sequence). The CDR3 DNA reads as TGTGCCAGCATCCCTCGGGGGGCCAATCAGCCCCAGCATTTT. This gives the protein CASIPRGANQPQHF.

This clonotype was counted between two and nine times. The chain uses TRBV30 and TRBJ2-7; D call uncertain. The CDR3 loop spans 12 amino acids. Trimming left V 4 bases short and J 1 base short, with 8 bases between. Germline values: CDR1 GTSNPN, CDR2 SVGIG (reference sequence). CDR3 coding DNA: TGTGCCTGGACAGGCCCATCCTACGAGCAGTACTTC. As protein: CAWTGPSYEQYF. Drawing the rest from reference TRBV30 and TRBJ2-7, the complete variable domain is SQTIHQWPATLVQPVGSPLSLECTVEGTSNPNLYWYRQAAGRGLQLLFYSVGIGQISSEVPQNLSASRPQDRQFILSSKKLLLSDSGFYLCAWTGPSYEQYFGPGTRLTVT.

The chain has TRBV5-1 and TRBJ2-3, with 8 positions matching TRBD1. V was clipped by 2 bases and J by 0 bases; unmatched bases: 5. The CDR3 is made up of 16 amino acids. Germline CDR1 and CDR2: SGHRS and YFSETQ. CDR3 in amino acids: CASSFIRGRSTDTQYF. As DNA, the CDR3 is TGCGCCAGCAGCTTTATCAGGGGGCGCAGCACAGATACGCAGTATTTT.

This clonotype was counted only a few times. The chain has TRBV27 and TRBJ1-3; 10 positions agree with TRBD1. The germline V gene has CDR1 MNHEY and CDR2 SMNVEV (reference sequence). The V segment lost 5 bases and the J segment 4 bases; nucleotides outside the gene matches: 14. The CDR3 runs to 18 residues. CDR3 residues: CASSPRPGQGFRGNTIYF. Written as DNA, the CDR3 is TGTGCCAGCAGTCCCCGCCCGGGACAGGGGTTCAGAGGAAACACCATATATTTT.

V is TRBV24-1 and J is TRBJ2-2; D uncertain. The CDR3 has 13 residues. CDR1 KGHDR and CDR2 SFDVKD come from the germline V gene. Trimming left V 4 bases short and J 5 bases short, with 7 bases between. The CDR3 DNA follows: TGTGCCACCAGTGAGTCCGGGACCGGGGAGCTGTTTTTT. It codes for CATSESGTGELFF.

This clonotype has just a few counts. The chain joins TRBV7-2 to TRBJ1-2, with D unresolved. Trimming left V 1 base short and J 4 bases short, with 16 bases between. Germline V lookup: CDR1 SGHTA, CDR2 FQGNSA. The CDR3 is 16 amino acids. The CDR3 DNA is TGTGCCAGCAGCTTAGTAGGCTCCGCCTTTGGCTATGGCTACACCTTC. Translated, it gives CASSLVGSAFGYGYTF. Based on the CDR3 plus reference TRBV7-2 and TRBJ1-2, the full variable domain is GAGVSQSPSNKVTEKGKDVELRCDPISGHTALYWYRQSLGQGLEFLIYFQGNSAPDKSGLPSDRFSAERTGGSVSTLTIQRTQQEDSAVYLCASSLVGSAFGYGYTFGSGTRLTVV.

This clonotype was seen only a few times. This rearrangement joins TRBV4-1 to TRBJ2-2; TRBD1 aligns across 9 bases. This CDR3 contains 16 residues. Germline V gives CDR1 MGHRA, CDR2 YSYEKL. The ends lost 1 base at V and 8 bases at J; junction bases unmatched: 8. Here the CDR3 reads CASSQGPGTGSGELFF. The CDR3 DNA follows: TGCGCCAGCAGCCAAGGGCCGGGGACAGGGTCAGGGGAGCTGTTTTTT.

This clonotype was counted a few times. V and J are TRBV6-2 or TRBV6-3 and TRBJ2-3; 11 positions agree with TRBD2. The CDR3 extends over 17 amino acids. CDR1 and CDR2 from the germline V gene are MNHEY and SVGEGT. Trimming took 2 bases from V and 3 from J; bases not matched to a gene: 7. In DNA form, the CDR3 reads TGTGCCAGCAGTTACCTCCCTAGCGGGGGGCAGACAGATACGCAGTATTTT. It encodes CASSYLPSGGQTDTQYF.

The chain carries TRBV7-2 and TRBJ1-2; tentatively, D is TRBD1 (5 bases). The CDR3 has 12 residues. V lost 1 base, J lost 8 bases, and 8 bases lay in between. Germline V gene sequence: CDR1 SGHTA, CDR2 FQGNSA. Written as DNA, the CDR3 is TGTGCCAGCAGCTTAGTCAGGGTCGGCTACACCTTC. Translating it yields CASSLVRVGYTF.

This clonotype was picked up many times. J is TRBJ2-3 and V is TRBV5-1, with TRBD2 matching 9 bases. J lost 0 bases, V lost 0 bases, and 8 bases had no gene match. Germline CDR1 and CDR2: SGHRS and YFSETQ. This CDR3 is 18 amino acids long. This CDR3 is CASSLARGGGASTDTQYF. CDR3 DNA: TGCGCCAGCAGCTTGGCCCGTGGCGGGGGGGCTAGCACAGATACGCAGTATTTT. Together with reference TRBV5-1 and TRBJ2-3, the CDR3 gives the full variable domain: KAGVTQTPRYLIKTRGQQVTLSCSPISGHRSVSWYQQTPGQGLQFLFEYFSETQRNKGNFPGRFSGRQFSNSRSEMNVSTLELGDSALYLCASSLARGGGASTDTQYFGPGTRLTVL.

The CDR3 loop reads CASSRRDTGYGYTF. The CDR3 nucleotides are TGTGCCAGCAGCCGACGGGATACAGGCTATGGCTACACCTTC. The rearrangement joins TRBV7-9 to TRBJ1-2, with a tentative D call TRBD1 (5 bases). The CDR3 runs to 14 residues. Per germline, CDR1 SEHNR and CDR2 FQNEAQ (reference sequence). V was clipped by 5 bases and J by 4 bases, with 14 bases between them.

This clonotype was counted a few times. V is TRBV7-8 and J is TRBJ1-3; no clear D gene. Trimming left V 2 bases short and J 0 bases short, with 8 bases between. The CDR3 totals 15 residues. Germline V gives CDR1 SGHVS, CDR2 FQNEAQ. The CDR3 region is CASSLRYGSGNTIYF. Here the CDR3 DNA reads TGTGCCAGCAGCTTAAGATATGGCTCTGGAAACACCATATATTTT.